The rows below give T cell receptor beta chains drawn from one sample of a study of T cell changes during pregnancy in multiple sclerosis. Some clones are missing from TCRdb's copy, which holds only in-frame ones; the method was immunoSEQ multiplex PCR. The sample lists 40,000 to 50,000 clones; 85% to 95% were seen once. Sequencing used CD4+ T cells from peripheral blood mononuclear cells, obtained in the third trimester of pregnancy. These receptors all stem from a female donor with multiple sclerosis, enrolled in a pregnancy study. Both conserved end residues are part of each CDR3. Each record gives: J gene, D gene, V gene, clone size, CDR3 DNA, CDR3 protein. D genes are given only for firm matches. Expanded clones get a size class; other rows say once, few or many, or leave the size out.

j_gene: TRBJ1-2
d_gene: TRBD1
v_gene: TRBV9
abundance: -
CDR3nt: TGTGCCAGCAGCCTCAAATCGGGACAGGCCTACTCCATCGATGGCTACACCTTC
CDR3aa: CASSLKSGQAYSIDGYTF

j_gene: TRBJ2-1
d_gene: -
v_gene: TRBV18
abundance: -
CDR3nt: TGTGCCAGCTCACCGGCCACCTATGAGCAGTTCTTC
CDR3aa: CASSPATYEQFF

j_gene: TRBJ1-5
d_gene: -
v_gene: TRBV2
abundance: once
CDR3nt: TGTGCCAGCAGTGGGGAGGGGGGCAGCAATCAGCCCCAGCATTTT
CDR3aa: CASSGEGGSNQPQHF

j_gene: TRBJ2-3
d_gene: -
v_gene: TRBV4-3
abundance: -
CDR3nt: TGCGCCAGCAGCCAAGATCCGTCGAGAGCAGATACGCAGTATTTT
CDR3aa: CASSQDPSRADTQYF

j_gene: TRBJ2-5
d_gene: TRBD1
v_gene: TRBV2
abundance: -
CDR3nt: TGTGCCACGTCCCGGGACAGTCAAGAGACCCAGTACTTC
CDR3aa: CATSRDSQETQYF

j_gene: TRBJ2-7
d_gene: -
v_gene: TRBV6-6
abundance: once
CDR3nt: TGTGCCAGCGGGAACACAGGATCCTACGAGCAGTACTTC
CDR3aa: CASGNTGSYEQYF

j_gene: TRBJ1-2
d_gene: TRBD1
v_gene: TRBV30
abundance: once
CDR3nt: TGTGCCTGGGGCCGGGACAGACCCTATGGCTACACCTTC
CDR3aa: CAWGRDRPYGYTF

j_gene: TRBJ2-1
d_gene: -
v_gene: TRBV7-2
abundance: -
CDR3nt: TGTGCCAGCAGCTTCCGAATGGGGCAGGGTAGTGAGCAGTTCTTC
CDR3aa: CASSFRMGQGSEQFF

j_gene: TRBJ2-1
d_gene: -
v_gene: TRBV11-2
abundance: -
CDR3nt: TGTGCCAGCAGCTACCGGGCTAGCGAATACAATGAGCAGTTCTTC
CDR3aa: CASSYRASEYNEQFF

j_gene: TRBJ2-7
d_gene: -
v_gene: TRBV7-6
abundance: few
CDR3nt: TGTGCCAGCAGCTTAGGGGCCGAGCCTAACTACGAGCAGTACTTC
CDR3aa: CASSLGAEPNYEQYF

j_gene: TRBJ2-7
d_gene: -
v_gene: TRBV2
abundance: -
CDR3nt: TGTGCCAGCAAAACGGGGGGGGACAGCTACTTCAACTTC
CDR3aa: CASKTGGDSYFNF

j_gene: TRBJ1-5
d_gene: TRBD1
v_gene: TRBV18
abundance: -
CDR3nt: TGTGCCAGCTCACCGACAGGGGAGGGCCAGCCCCAGCATTTT
CDR3aa: CASSPTGEGQPQHF

j_gene: TRBJ1-3
d_gene: -
v_gene: TRBV5-1
abundance: -
CDR3nt: TGCGCCAGCAGCTTGGCCTCGGAGGGGTTCGGAAACACCATATATTTT
CDR3aa: CASSLASEGFGNTIYF

j_gene: TRBJ2-1
d_gene: TRBD2
v_gene: TRBV27
abundance: -
CDR3nt: TGTGCCAGCAGTTTCGGGACTAGCGGGAGGAGGAACAATGAGCAGTTCTTC
CDR3aa: CASSFGTSGRRNNEQFF

j_gene: TRBJ2-3
d_gene: TRBD2
v_gene: TRBV4-1
abundance: -
CDR3nt: TGCGCCAGCAGCCAAGAAGGCGGGAGGGGCACAGATACGCAGTATTTT
CDR3aa: CASSQEGGRGTDTQYF

j_gene: TRBJ2-5
d_gene: TRBD1
v_gene: TRBV4-3
abundance: -
CDR3nt: TGCGCCAGCAGCCAAGATCTTGGACAGGGGTCGGAGACCCAGTACTTC
CDR3aa: CASSQDLGQGSETQYF

j_gene: TRBJ1-1
d_gene: -
v_gene: TRBV28
abundance: -
CDR3nt: TGTGCCAGCAGGGGGCTCGAAGCTTTCTTT
CDR3aa: CASRGLEAFF

j_gene: TRBJ2-2
d_gene: TRBD2
v_gene: TRBV5-8
abundance: -
CDR3nt: TGTGCCAGCAGCTTGCCACTAGCGGGGAACACCGGGGAGCTGTTTTTT
CDR3aa: CASSLPLAGNTGELFF

j_gene: TRBJ2-4
d_gene: TRBD1
v_gene: TRBV28
abundance: -
CDR3nt: TGTGCCAGCAGACGACAGGGGGGAGTGACGGATCAGTACTTC
CDR3aa: CASRRQGGVTDQYF

j_gene: TRBJ1-4
d_gene: -
v_gene: TRBV11-2
abundance: -
CDR3nt: TGTGCCAGCAGCTTAGTACAGGCCGCAACTAATGAAAAACTGTTTTTT
CDR3aa: CASSLVQAATNEKLFF

j_gene: TRBJ2-7
d_gene: -
v_gene: TRBV15
abundance: -
CDR3nt: TGTGCCACCAGCAGAGATTATAACTCCTACGAGCAGTACTTC
CDR3aa: CATSRDYNSYEQYF

j_gene: TRBJ1-5
d_gene: TRBD1
v_gene: TRBV5-8
abundance: -
CDR3nt: TGTGCCAGCAGCCCTGGGACAGGGGTATCCAATCAGCCCCAGCATTTT
CDR3aa: CASSPGTGVSNQPQHF

j_gene: TRBJ2-5
d_gene: TRBD1
v_gene: TRBV9
abundance: few
CDR3nt: TGTGCCAGCAGCGTATTCCAGGGGGCCGGTGAGACCCAGTACTTC
CDR3aa: CASSVFQGAGETQYF

j_gene: TRBJ2-3
d_gene: TRBD2
v_gene: TRBV19
abundance: -
CDR3nt: TGTGCCAGTAGTGCCGGGACTAGCGGGAGGGGAGATACGCAGTATTTT
CDR3aa: CASSAGTSGRGDTQYF

j_gene: TRBJ2-2
d_gene: TRBD2
v_gene: TRBV14
abundance: -
CDR3nt: TGTGCCAGCAGCCCTCAAACTAGCGGGATCACCGGGGAGCTGTTTTTT
CDR3aa: CASSPQTSGITGELFF

j_gene: TRBJ1-3
d_gene: TRBD1
v_gene: TRBV7-9
abundance: -
CDR3nt: TGTGCCAGCAGCTTATACCCAGGGGGTCCCTCTGGAAACACCATATATTTT
CDR3aa: CASSLYPGGPSGNTIYF

j_gene: TRBJ1-2
d_gene: TRBD1
v_gene: TRBV4-1
abundance: -
CDR3nt: TGCGCCAGCAGCCAAGATACCTCCGGGACAGCTTATGGCTACACCTTC
CDR3aa: CASSQDTSGTAYGYTF

j_gene: TRBJ2-7
d_gene: TRBD1
v_gene: TRBV6-5
abundance: -
CDR3nt: TGTGCCAGCAGCCAGGGACAGCGACACGAGCAGTACTTC
CDR3aa: CASSQGQRHEQYF

j_gene: TRBJ1-4
d_gene: -
v_gene: TRBV7-9
abundance: -
CDR3nt: TGTGCCAGCAGCCCTGGGGCAGGGTTTGAAAAACTGTTTTTT
CDR3aa: CASSPGAGFEKLFF

j_gene: TRBJ2-2
d_gene: TRBD2
v_gene: TRBV9
abundance: -
CDR3nt: TGTGCCAGCAGCGTAGAGGTAGCGGGCACCGGGGAGCTGTTTTTT
CDR3aa: CASSVEVAGTGELFF

j_gene: TRBJ2-1
d_gene: TRBD2
v_gene: TRBV7-3
abundance: -
CDR3nt: TGTGCCAGCAGCTTAATGGGACTAGCAGACGAGCAGTTCTTC
CDR3aa: CASSLMGLADEQFF

j_gene: TRBJ2-1
d_gene: TRBD2
v_gene: TRBV11-3
abundance: -
CDR3nt: TGTGCCAGCAGCGCGCGGACTAGCGGAATCTACAATGAGCAGTTCTTC
CDR3aa: CASSARTSGIYNEQFF

j_gene: TRBJ2-2
d_gene: TRBD2
v_gene: TRBV7-3
abundance: -
CDR3nt: TGTGCCAGCAGCGCAAAGGGTCATCCGGCGAGCGGGAGGACCTCGGGCCGGGAGCTGTTTTTT
CDR3aa: CASSAKGHPASGRTSGRELFF

j_gene: TRBJ2-6
d_gene: TRBD2
v_gene: TRBV4-3
abundance: -
CDR3nt: TGCGCCAGCAGCCAAGACGACCTAGCGGGAGTGACGTCTGGGGCCAACGTCCTGACTTTC
CDR3aa: CASSQDDLAGVTSGANVLTF

j_gene: TRBJ1-4
d_gene: -
v_gene: TRBV28
abundance: -
CDR3nt: TGTGCCAGTACGGGGGGGACTTGGGAAAAACTGTTTTTT
CDR3aa: CASTGGTWEKLFF

j_gene: TRBJ1-2
d_gene: TRBD1
v_gene: TRBV28
abundance: -
CDR3nt: TGTGCCAGCAGTCGACAGGGGATGGGGTATGGCTACACCTTC
CDR3aa: CASSRQGMGYGYTF

j_gene: TRBJ1-2
d_gene: TRBD1
v_gene: TRBV6-5
abundance: -
CDR3nt: TGTGCCAGCAGACGGGACAGCAGTGGAGGCTACACCTTC
CDR3aa: CASRRDSSGGYTF

j_gene: TRBJ2-3
d_gene: -
v_gene: TRBV28
abundance: -
CDR3nt: TGTGCCAGCAGTCCCCGGGATACGCAGTATTTT
CDR3aa: CASSPRDTQYF

j_gene: TRBJ2-3
d_gene: TRBD1
v_gene: TRBV5-6
abundance: -
CDR3nt: TGTGCCAGCAGGACAGGGGGCGCAAGTTTAACAGATACGCAGTATTTT
CDR3aa: CASRTGGASLTDTQYF

j_gene: TRBJ1-1
d_gene: TRBD1
v_gene: TRBV9
abundance: few
CDR3nt: TGTGCCAGCAGCGTAGCCCAGGGGGCATATGAAGCTTTCTTT
CDR3aa: CASSVAQGAYEAFF

j_gene: TRBJ1-1
d_gene: TRBD1
v_gene: TRBV5-4
abundance: -
CDR3nt: TGTGCCAGCAGCTACGGACAGGGTCGGAACACTGAAGCTTTCTTT
CDR3aa: CASSYGQGRNTEAFF

j_gene: TRBJ1-1
d_gene: TRBD1
v_gene: TRBV6-5
abundance: -
CDR3nt: TGTGCCAGCAGTTACGGGACAGCCTTTGAAGCTTTCTTT
CDR3aa: CASSYGTAFEAFF

j_gene: TRBJ1-2
d_gene: -
v_gene: TRBV30
abundance: once
CDR3nt: TGTGCCTGGAGTGTCCAGGGAGGCTATGGCTACACCTTC
CDR3aa: CAWSVQGGYGYTF